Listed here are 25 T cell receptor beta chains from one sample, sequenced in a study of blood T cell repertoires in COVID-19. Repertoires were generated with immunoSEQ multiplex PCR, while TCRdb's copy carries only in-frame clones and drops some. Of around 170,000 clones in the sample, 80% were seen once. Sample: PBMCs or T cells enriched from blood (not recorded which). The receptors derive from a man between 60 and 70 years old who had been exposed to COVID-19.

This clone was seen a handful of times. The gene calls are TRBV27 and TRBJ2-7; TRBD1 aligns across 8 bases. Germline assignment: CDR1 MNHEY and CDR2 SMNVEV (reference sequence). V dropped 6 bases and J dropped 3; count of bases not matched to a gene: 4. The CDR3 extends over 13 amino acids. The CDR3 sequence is CASRTGAVYEQYF. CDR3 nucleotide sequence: TGTGCCAGCAGGACAGGGGCCGTCTACGAGCAGTACTTC.

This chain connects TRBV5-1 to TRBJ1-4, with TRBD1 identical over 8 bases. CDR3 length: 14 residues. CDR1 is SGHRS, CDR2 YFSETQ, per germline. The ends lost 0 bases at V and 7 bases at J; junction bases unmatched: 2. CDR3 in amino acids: CASSLGQGSEKLFF. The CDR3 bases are TGCGCCAGCAGCTTGGGACAGGGGAGTGAAAAACTGTTTTTT.

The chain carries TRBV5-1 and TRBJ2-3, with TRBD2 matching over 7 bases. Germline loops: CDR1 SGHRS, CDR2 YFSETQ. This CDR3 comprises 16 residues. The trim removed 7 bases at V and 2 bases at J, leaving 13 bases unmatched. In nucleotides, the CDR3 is TGCGCCAGCTCCTTGGGCCGCGGGAGTCCCACAGATACGCAGTATTTT. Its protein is CASSLGRGSPTDTQYF.

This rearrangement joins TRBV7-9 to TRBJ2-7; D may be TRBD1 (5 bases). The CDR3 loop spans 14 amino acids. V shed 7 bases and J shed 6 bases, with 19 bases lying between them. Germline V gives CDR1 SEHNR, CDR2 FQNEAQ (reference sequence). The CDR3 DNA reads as TGTGCCAGCAACCAGCTCCAGGGTAGTGGCGAGCAGTACTTC. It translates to CASNQLQGSGEQYF.

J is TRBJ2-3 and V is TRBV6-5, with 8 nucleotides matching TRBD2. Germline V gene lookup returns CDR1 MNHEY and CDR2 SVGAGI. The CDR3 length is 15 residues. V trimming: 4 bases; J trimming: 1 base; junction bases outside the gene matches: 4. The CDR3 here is CASSSAGERTDTQYF. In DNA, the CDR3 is TGTGCCAGCAGTTCAGCGGGAGAGCGCACAGATACGCAGTATTTT.

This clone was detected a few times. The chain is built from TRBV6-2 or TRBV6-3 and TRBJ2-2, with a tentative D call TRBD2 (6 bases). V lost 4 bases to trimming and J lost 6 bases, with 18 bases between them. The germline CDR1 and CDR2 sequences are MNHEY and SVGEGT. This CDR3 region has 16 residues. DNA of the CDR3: TGTGCCAGCAGTTCACCCGGGGGTATTCGGGCCGGGGAGCTGTTTTTT. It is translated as CASSSPGGIRAGELFF.

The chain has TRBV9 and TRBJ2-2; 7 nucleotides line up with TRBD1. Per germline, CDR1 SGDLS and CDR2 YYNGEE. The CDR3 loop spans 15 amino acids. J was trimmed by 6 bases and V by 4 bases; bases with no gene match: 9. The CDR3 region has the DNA TGTGCCAGCAGCCCCCTCGGACAGGTGGCCGGGGAGCTGTTTTTT. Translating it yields CASSPLGQVAGELFF.

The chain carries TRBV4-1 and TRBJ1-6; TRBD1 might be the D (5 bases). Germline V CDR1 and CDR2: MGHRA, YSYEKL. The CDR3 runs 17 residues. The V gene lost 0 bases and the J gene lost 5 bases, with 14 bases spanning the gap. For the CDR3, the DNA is TGCGCCAGCAGCCAAGATTTCGGGGGTTGGGATAATTCACCCCTCCACTTT. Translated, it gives CASSQDFGGWDNSPLHF.

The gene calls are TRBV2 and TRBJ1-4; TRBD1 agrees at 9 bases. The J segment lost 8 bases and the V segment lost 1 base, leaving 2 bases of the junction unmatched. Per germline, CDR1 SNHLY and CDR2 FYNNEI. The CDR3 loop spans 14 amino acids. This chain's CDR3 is CASSEGQGGEKLFF. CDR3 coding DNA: TGTGCCAGCAGTGAAGGACAGGGGGGGGAAAAACTGTTTTTT.

The CDR3: CASSLPSQETQYF. The CDR3 bases are TGTGCCAGCAGCTTACCGAGTCAAGAGACCCAGTACTTC. The V call is TRBV7-2, the J call TRBJ2-5; D gene unclear. The CDR3 has 13 residues. Trimming took off 2 bases at V and 2 bases at J, with 6 bases between the two ends. Germline CDR1 reads SGHTA; CDR2 reads FQGNSA. Complete variable domain (other parts from reference TRBV7-2 and TRBJ2-5): GAGVSQSPSNKVTEKGKDVELRCDPISGHTALYWYRQSLGQGLEFLIYFQGNSAPDKSGLPSDRFSAERTGGSVSTLTIQRTQQEDSAVYLCASSLPSQETQYFGPGTRLLVL.

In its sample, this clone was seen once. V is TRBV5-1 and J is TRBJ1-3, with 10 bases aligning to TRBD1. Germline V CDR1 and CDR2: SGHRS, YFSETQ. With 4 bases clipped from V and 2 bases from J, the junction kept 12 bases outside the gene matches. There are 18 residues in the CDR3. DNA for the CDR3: TGCGCCAGCAGCCCCCGGGACAGGGGTTTCGGTGCTGGAAACACCATATATTTT. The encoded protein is CASSPRDRGFGAGNTIYF.

This chain's CDR3 is CASSRQGANTGELFF. For the CDR3, the DNA is TGTGCCAGCAGTAGACAGGGGGCTAACACCGGGGAGCTGTTTTTT. The chain links TRBV6-5 to TRBJ2-2; 10 nucleotides match TRBD1. The CDR3 runs to 15 residues. Germline CDR1 and CDR2: MNHEY and SVGAGI. V was clipped by 5 bases and J by 2 bases; unmatched bases: 2.

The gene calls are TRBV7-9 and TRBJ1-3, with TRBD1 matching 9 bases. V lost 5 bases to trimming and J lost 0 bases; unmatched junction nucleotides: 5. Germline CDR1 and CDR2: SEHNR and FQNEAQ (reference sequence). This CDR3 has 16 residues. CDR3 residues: CASSRDREISGNTIYF. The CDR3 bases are TGTGCCAGCAGCCGGGACAGGGAAATCTCTGGAAACACCATATATTTT.

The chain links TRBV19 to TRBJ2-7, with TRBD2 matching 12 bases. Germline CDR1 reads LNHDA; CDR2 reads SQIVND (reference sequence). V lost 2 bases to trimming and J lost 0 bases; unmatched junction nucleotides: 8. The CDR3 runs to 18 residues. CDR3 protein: CASSISLAGGPVSYEQYF. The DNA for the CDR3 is TGTGCCAGTAGTATAAGTCTAGCGGGAGGGCCAGTCTCCTACGAGCAGTACTTC.

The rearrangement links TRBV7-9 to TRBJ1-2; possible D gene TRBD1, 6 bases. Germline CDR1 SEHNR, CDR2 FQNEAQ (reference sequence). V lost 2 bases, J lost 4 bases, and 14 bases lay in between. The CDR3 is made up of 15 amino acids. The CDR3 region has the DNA TGTGCCAGCAGCTTATTTCGGGACACGAGCTATGGCTACACCTTC. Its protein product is CASSLFRDTSYGYTF.

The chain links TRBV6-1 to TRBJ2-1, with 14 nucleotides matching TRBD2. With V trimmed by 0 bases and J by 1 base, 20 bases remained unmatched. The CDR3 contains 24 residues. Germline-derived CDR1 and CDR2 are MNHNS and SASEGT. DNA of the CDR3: TGTGCCAGCAGTGAAGCGCGGACTCAGACCGGGACTAGCGGGAGATCTTTGTCCTACAATGAGCAGTTCTTC. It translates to CASSEARTQTGTSGRSLSYNEQFF.

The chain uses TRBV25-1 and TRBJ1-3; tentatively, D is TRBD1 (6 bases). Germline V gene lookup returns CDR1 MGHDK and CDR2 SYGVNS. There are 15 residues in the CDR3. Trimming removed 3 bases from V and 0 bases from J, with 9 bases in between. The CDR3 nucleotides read TGTGCCAGCAGTGAGACGACAGGCTCTGGAAACACCATATATTTT. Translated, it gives CASSETTGSGNTIYF. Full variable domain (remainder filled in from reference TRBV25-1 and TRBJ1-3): EADIYQTPRYLVIGTGKKITLECSQTMGHDKMYWYQQDPGMELHLIHYSYGVNSTEKGDLSSESTVSRIRTEHFPLTLESARPSHTSQYLCASSETTGSGNTIYFGEGSWLTVV.

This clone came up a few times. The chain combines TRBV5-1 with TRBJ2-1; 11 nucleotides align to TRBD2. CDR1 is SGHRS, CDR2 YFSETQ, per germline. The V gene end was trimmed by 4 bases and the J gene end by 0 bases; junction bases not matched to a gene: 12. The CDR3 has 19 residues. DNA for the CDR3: TGCGCCAGCAGCGCCCCTAGCGGGAGGTATCCCCCCTCCTACAATGAGCAGTTCTTC. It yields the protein CASSAPSGRYPPSYNEQFF.

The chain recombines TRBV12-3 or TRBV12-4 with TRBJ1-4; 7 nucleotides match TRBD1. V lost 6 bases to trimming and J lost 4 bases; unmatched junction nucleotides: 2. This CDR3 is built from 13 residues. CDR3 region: CASRGQRNEKLFF. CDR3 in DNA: TGTGCCAGCAGGGGACAGCGTAATGAAAAACTGTTTTTT.

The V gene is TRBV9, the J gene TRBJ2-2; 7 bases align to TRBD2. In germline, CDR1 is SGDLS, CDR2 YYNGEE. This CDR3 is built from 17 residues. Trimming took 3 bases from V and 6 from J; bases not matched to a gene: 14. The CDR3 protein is CASSGFGGRASSGELFF. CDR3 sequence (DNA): TGTGCCAGCAGCGGGTTCGGGGGGAGGGCCTCATCCGGGGAGCTGTTTTTT.

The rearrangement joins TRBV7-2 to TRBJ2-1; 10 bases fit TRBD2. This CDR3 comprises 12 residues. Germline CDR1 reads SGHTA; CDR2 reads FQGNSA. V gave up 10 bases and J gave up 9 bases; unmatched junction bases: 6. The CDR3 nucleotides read TGTGCCATCACTCTAGCGGGAGCTGAGCAGTTCTTC. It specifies CAITLAGAEQFF.

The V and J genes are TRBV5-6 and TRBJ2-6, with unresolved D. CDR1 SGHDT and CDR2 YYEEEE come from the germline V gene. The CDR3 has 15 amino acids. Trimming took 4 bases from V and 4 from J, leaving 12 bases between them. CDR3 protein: CASSPDMSGANVLTF. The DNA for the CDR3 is TGTGCCAGCAGCCCCGACATGTCCGGGGCCAACGTCCTGACTTTC.

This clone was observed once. The CDR3 sequence: CASKVGTREGELFF. CDR3 sequence (DNA): TGTGCCAGCAAGGTCGGGACGCGGGAGGGGGAGCTGTTTTTT. This sequence joins TRBV2 and TRBJ2-2; the match to TRBD2 covers 7 bases. The germline CDR1 and CDR2 sequences are SNHLY and FYNNEI. This CDR3 is 14 amino acids long. The ends lost 7 bases at V and 8 bases at J; junction bases unmatched: 10.

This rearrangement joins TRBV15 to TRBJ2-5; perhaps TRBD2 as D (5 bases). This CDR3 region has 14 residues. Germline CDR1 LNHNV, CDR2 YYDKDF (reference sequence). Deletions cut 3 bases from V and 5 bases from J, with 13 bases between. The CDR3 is CATSSPGGRETQYF. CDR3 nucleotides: TGTGCCACCAGCAGCCCCGGAGGACGGGAGACCCAGTACTTC.

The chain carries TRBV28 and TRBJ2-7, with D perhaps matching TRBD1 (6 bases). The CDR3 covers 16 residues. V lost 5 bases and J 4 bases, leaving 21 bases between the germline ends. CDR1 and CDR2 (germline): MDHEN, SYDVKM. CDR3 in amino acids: CASSAPGTPRGYEQYF. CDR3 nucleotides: TGTGCCAGCAGTGCGCCCGGGACCCCGAGGGGGTACGAGCAGTACTTC.